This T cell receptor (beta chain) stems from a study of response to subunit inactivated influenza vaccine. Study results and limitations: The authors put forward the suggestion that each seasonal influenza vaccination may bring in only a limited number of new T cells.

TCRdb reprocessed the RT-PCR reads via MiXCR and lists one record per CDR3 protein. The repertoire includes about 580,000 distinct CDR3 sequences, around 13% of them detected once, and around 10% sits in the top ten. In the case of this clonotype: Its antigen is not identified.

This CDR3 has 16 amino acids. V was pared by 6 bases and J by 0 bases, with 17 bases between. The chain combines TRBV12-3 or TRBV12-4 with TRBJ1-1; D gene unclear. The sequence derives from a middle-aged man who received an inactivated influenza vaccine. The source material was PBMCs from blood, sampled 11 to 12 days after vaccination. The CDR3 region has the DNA TGTGCCAGCAGGCCCAGTAGAGTTTCGGTGAACACTGAAGCTTTCTTT. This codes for CASRPSRVSVNTEAFF.